The rows below give T cell receptor beta chains drawn from one sample of a study of tumor and adjacent non-tumor tissue in lung cancer. TCRdb reprocessed the multiplex PCR reads with MiXCR, giving one entry per CDR3 protein. The sample lists roughly 120,000 distinct CDR3 sequences, 60% to 70% occurring once. Sequencing was done on a sample of distant non-tumor lung tissue. These receptors came from a man between 60 and 70 years old with non-small cell lung cancer. Both conserved end residues are part of each CDR3. Fields, in order: CDR3 protein, CDR3 DNA, clone size, J gene, V gene, D gene. The D gene is left open where the match is weak. The size field is filled for only some rows; it gives once, few, many or a size class.

CDR3 protein: CASSSGVGQKEETQYF
CDR3 DNA: TGTGCCAGCAGCTCAGGAGTCGGACAGAAAGAAGAGACCCAGTACTTC
clone size: medium-sized
J gene: TRBJ2-5
V gene: TRBV11-1
D gene: NA

CDR3 protein: CASSYTGCSYRQYF
CDR3 DNA: TGTGCCAGCAGTTATACGGGTTGCTCCTACAGGCAGTACTTC
clone size: NA
J gene: TRBJ2-7
V gene: TRBV12-3/TRBV12-4
D gene: NA

CDR3 protein: CASSQGVGVSYEHYF
CDR3 DNA: TGTGCCAGCAGCCAAGGGGTGGGCGTTTCCTACGAGCACTATTTC
clone size: NA
J gene: TRBJ2-7
V gene: TRBV4-2
D gene: NA

CDR3 protein: CASSHTDTQYF
CDR3 DNA: TGTGCCAGCAGCCACACAGATACGCAGTATTTT
clone size: many
J gene: TRBJ2-3
V gene: TRBV14
D gene: NA

CDR3 protein: CASSPTHGSSSYDEPFF
CDR3 DNA: TGTGCCAGCAGTCCTACACATGGCTCGAGCTCCTACGATGAGCCGTTCTTC
clone size: NA
J gene: TRBJ2-1
V gene: TRBV6-5
D gene: NA

CDR3 protein: CASRTWGSNEQLF
CDR3 DNA: TGTGCCAGCAGAACCTGGGGGTCAAATGAGCAGCTCTTC
clone size: NA
J gene: TRBJ2-1
V gene: TRBV6-1
D gene: NA

CDR3 protein: CANSLIGRKNTGELFF
CDR3 DNA: TGTGCCAACAGTTTGATCGGGCGCAAGAACACCGGGGAGCTGTTTTTT
clone size: NA
J gene: TRBJ2-2
V gene: TRBV11-1
D gene: NA

CDR3 protein: CAWMRGGPAGELFF
CDR3 DNA: TGTGCCTGGATGCGGGGAGGGCCGGCCGGGGAGCTGTTTTTT
clone size: NA
J gene: TRBJ2-2
V gene: TRBV30
D gene: TRBD2

CDR3 protein: CASSFRITGELFF
CDR3 DNA: TGCGCCAGCAGCTTCAGGATAACTGGGGAGCTGTTTTTT
clone size: NA
J gene: TRBJ2-2
V gene: TRBV11-1
D gene: NA

CDR3 protein: CSAPPTSGSSDTQYF
CDR3 DNA: TGCAGTGCACCCCCGACTAGCGGGAGTTCAGATACGCAGTATTTT
clone size: NA
J gene: TRBJ2-3
V gene: TRBV20-1
D gene: TRBD2

CDR3 protein: CATSVTASTDTQYF
CDR3 DNA: TGTGCCACCAGTGTTACCGCGTCCACAGATACGCAGTATTTT
clone size: NA
J gene: TRBJ2-3
V gene: TRBV6-1
D gene: NA

CDR3 protein: CSAMSGQGYEQYF
CDR3 DNA: TGCAGTGCTATGTCGGGACAGGGCTACGAGCAGTACTTC
clone size: NA
J gene: TRBJ2-7
V gene: TRBV20-1
D gene: TRBD1

CDR3 protein: CASSLGSGRAYGQYF
CDR3 DNA: TGTGCCAGCAGCTTAGGTAGCGGGAGGGCTTACGGGCAGTACTTC
clone size: NA
J gene: TRBJ2-7
V gene: TRBV13
D gene: TRBD2

CDR3 protein: CASSKGVEYYGYTF
CDR3 DNA: TGTGCCAGCAGCAAGGGGGTAGAATACTATGGCTACACCTTC
clone size: many
J gene: TRBJ1-2
V gene: TRBV6-1
D gene: NA

CDR3 protein: CTSSLRTSYNEQLF
CDR3 DNA: TGTACCAGCAGCTTACGGACTTCCTACAATGAGCAGCTCTTC
clone size: NA
J gene: TRBJ2-1
V gene: TRBV11-1
D gene: NA

CDR3 protein: CAWSAIQGAREQYF
CDR3 DNA: TGTGCCTGGAGTGCGATACAGGGGGCGCGCGAGCAGTACTTC
clone size: few
J gene: TRBJ2-7
V gene: TRBV30
D gene: TRBD1

CDR3 protein: CASSQDLRLDNEQFF
CDR3 DNA: TGCGCCAGCAGCCAAGATTTGCGGCTAGACAATGAGCAGTTCTTC
clone size: many
J gene: TRBJ2-1
V gene: TRBV4-3
D gene: NA

CDR3 protein: CASSLAVAYRDRSYEQYF
CDR3 DNA: TGTGCCAGCAGCTTAGCGGTGGCCTACCGGGACAGGTCCTACGAGCAGTACTTC
clone size: many
J gene: TRBJ2-7
V gene: TRBV11-2
D gene: TRBD1

CDR3 protein: CSARYGTGDTGPNIQYF
CDR3 DNA: TGCAGTGCTAGATACGGGACAGGGGATACGGGGCCAAACATTCAGTACTTC
clone size: many
J gene: TRBJ2-4
V gene: TRBV20-1
D gene: TRBD1

CDR3 protein: CSAMSLAGAPNEQYF
CDR3 DNA: TGCAGTGCTATGAGCCTAGCGGGAGCACCCAACGAGCAGTACTTC
clone size: NA
J gene: TRBJ2-7
V gene: TRBV20-1
D gene: TRBD2

CDR3 protein: CSVAYRGTEAFF
CDR3 DNA: TGCAGCGTTGCGTACAGGGGCACTGAAGCTTTCTTT
clone size: many
J gene: TRBJ1-1
V gene: TRBV29-1
D gene: TRBD1

CDR3 protein: CASSPWTLEEKLFF
CDR3 DNA: TGTGCCAGCAGCCCCTGGACCTTGGAGGAAAAACTGTTTTTT
clone size: few
J gene: TRBJ1-4
V gene: TRBV5-8
D gene: NA

CDR3 protein: CASSAIRKEVPDAQYF
CDR3 DNA: TGTGCCAGCAGCGCAATTAGGAAGGAGGTCCCAGATGCGCAGTATTTT
clone size: NA
J gene: TRBJ2-3
V gene: TRBV11-2
D gene: NA

CDR3 protein: CASSTRVEVNYAYTF
CDR3 DNA: TGTGCCAGCAGTACCCGGGTCGAGGTGAACTATGCCTACACTTTC
clone size: NA
J gene: TRBJ1-2
V gene: TRBV12-3/TRBV12-4
D gene: NA

CDR3 protein: CASSETSGTYIEQLF
CDR3 DNA: TGTGCCAGCAGTGAGACTAGCGGGACTTACATTGAGCAGTTGTTC
clone size: NA
J gene: TRBJ2-1
V gene: TRBV6-1
D gene: TRBD2

CDR3 protein: CTVDPQGDTEAFF
CDR3 DNA: TGCACTGTTGACCCACAGGGAGACACTGAAGCTTTCTTT
clone size: NA
J gene: TRBJ1-1
V gene: TRBV29-1
D gene: NA

CDR3 protein: CVNSYGTGGNEQYF
CDR3 DNA: TGTGTCAACAGTTACGGGACAGGGGGCAACGAGCAGTACTTC
clone size: NA
J gene: TRBJ2-7
V gene: TRBV6-5
D gene: TRBD1

CDR3 protein: CASSPLRVDEKLFF
CDR3 DNA: TGTGCCAGCTCACCACTGCGAGTGGATGAAAAACTGTTTTTT
clone size: NA
J gene: TRBJ1-4
V gene: TRBV18
D gene: NA

CDR3 protein: CVSSPGRDENEKLFF
CDR3 DNA: TGTGTCAGCAGTCCCGGGAGGGATGAGAATGAAAAACTGTTTTTT
clone size: once
J gene: TRBJ1-4
V gene: TRBV6-1
D gene: NA